This T cell receptor beta chain was recovered during a study of T cells in Graves' hyperthyroidism and ophthalmopathy. V dropped 4 bases and J dropped 4 bases, with 11 bases sitting between them. Per germline, CDR1 KGHSH and CDR2 LQKENI. There are 14 residues in the CDR3. Study-level results: Blood also contained most expanded thyroid clonotypes above 0.001.

When ophthalmopathy did not progress within 18 months, Graves' hyperthyroidism was considered stable. Clinicians diagnosed patients from clinical symptoms, serum thyroxine and TRAb, thyroid ultrasound and orbital computed tomography. This sample holds PBMCs from roughly 10 ml fresh peripheral blood. Researchers amplified the TCR beta CDR3 regions from RNA transcripts. TCR CDR3 regions were first amplified by RT-PCR with HTBI primers. MiXCR was run by TCRdb on the multiplex PCR reads, yielding one entry per CDR3 protein. The table has approximately 410,000 distinct CDR3 sequences, roughly an eighth seen once; the top ten hold 5% to 6.5%. With respect to this clonotype: The antigen is unknown.

Source material: blood. This sequence joins TRBV18 and TRBJ1-5, with D possibly matching TRBD1 (5 bases). The sequence was collected from a woman between 18 and 29 years old with Graves' hyperthyroidism. In nucleotides, the CDR3 is TGTGCCAGCTCACGAGAGGGGTCTAATCAGCCCCAGCATTTT. This sequence encodes CASSREGSNQPQHF.